Below, 4 T cell receptor beta chains from the same sample are listed, as sequenced in a study of control samples from healthy donors and cancer patients. Measured with immunoSEQ multiplex PCR; TCRdb has only the in-frame clones, and not every one. The data hold about 84,000 clones, with 84% observed a single time. Sequencing was carried out using PBMCs. The source of these receptors is a man between 60 and 75 years old with head and neck cancer.

The chain uses TRBV3-1 (or the pseudogene TRBV3-2) and TRBJ1-1; TRBD1 is a possible D gene (6 bases). Deletions cut 2 bases from V and 0 bases from J, with 7 bases between. The CDR3 totals 14 residues. The germline V gene has CDR1 LGHDT and CDR2 YNNKEL (reference sequence). This CDR3 reads CASSQRGVNTEAFF. CDR3 DNA sequence: TGTGCCAGCAGCCAAAGGGGGGTGAACACTGAAGCTTTCTTT.

The J gene is TRBJ1-1, the V gene TRBV19, with TRBD1 identical over 8 bases. The germline CDR1 and CDR2 sequences are LNHDA and SQIVND (reference sequence). The junction had 6 bases not matched to a gene; V was cut back by 5 bases and J by 4 bases. This CDR3 comprises 14 residues. This CDR3 reads CASSRTGTATEAFF. Written as DNA, the CDR3 is TGTGCCAGTAGTCGGACAGGGACGGCCACTGAAGCTTTCTTT.

The genes are TRBV30 and TRBJ1-6; 10 bases are shared with TRBD1. The CDR3 totals 14 residues. Trimming at V came to 7 bases and at J to 14 bases, leaving 14 bases not matched to a gene. The germline gives CDR1 GTSNPN, CDR2 SVGIG (reference sequence). Here the CDR3 DNA reads TGTGCCTCCCACCGTGGGACAGGGGAGAAGTCCCTCCACTTT. It specifies CASHRGTGEKSLHF.

This clone was seen a handful of times. This chain links TRBV10-3 with TRBJ2-7; weak D call: TRBD1 (5 bases). The CDR3 is 13 residues long. With 7 bases removed from V and 2 bases from J, the gap between germline ends came to 12 bases. CDR1 is ENHRY, CDR2 SYGVKD, per germline. The CDR3 loop is CAIKGAETYEQYF. Written as DNA, the CDR3 is TGTGCCATCAAAGGGGCGGAAACCTACGAGCAGTACTTC.